This TCR beta chain stems from a study of T cell repertoires in cytomegalovirus infection. Study-wide context: CMV epitopes used comprised recently identified HLA-C-restricted ones and well-studied HLA-B-restricted ones. CMV infection plus the matching HLA type was flagged by public TCR beta signatures.

One entry per CDR3 protein, called by TCRdb with MiXCR from the reads. The data contain about 830,000 distinct CDR3 sequences, around a third of them singletons. Points on this clonotype: Its target is unknown.

The study's findings and limits: CMV carriers with the relevant HLA were identified by cumulative public TCR beta family frequency. Dominant in the ex vivo response were TCR beta clonotypes restricted by HLA-C and specific for CMV.

With 5 bases removed from V and 3 bases from J, the gap between germline ends came to 18 bases. The CDR3 spans 16 residues. The germline V gene encodes CDR1 MNHEY and CDR2 SVGEGT. V and J are TRBV6-2 or TRBV6-3 and TRBJ2-3; no clear D gene. This sample comprised cultured CD8+ T cells from PBMCs, obtained from culture after CMV antigen stimulation. The sequence came from a human donor in good health (CMV status not recorded). Some clones in this sample may be carry-over from other donors' samples. Here the CDR3 reads CASSPKSGLGTDTQYF. The CDR3 coding sequence is TGTGCCAGCAGTCCCAAATCGGGCCTCGGAACAGATACGCAGTATTTT.